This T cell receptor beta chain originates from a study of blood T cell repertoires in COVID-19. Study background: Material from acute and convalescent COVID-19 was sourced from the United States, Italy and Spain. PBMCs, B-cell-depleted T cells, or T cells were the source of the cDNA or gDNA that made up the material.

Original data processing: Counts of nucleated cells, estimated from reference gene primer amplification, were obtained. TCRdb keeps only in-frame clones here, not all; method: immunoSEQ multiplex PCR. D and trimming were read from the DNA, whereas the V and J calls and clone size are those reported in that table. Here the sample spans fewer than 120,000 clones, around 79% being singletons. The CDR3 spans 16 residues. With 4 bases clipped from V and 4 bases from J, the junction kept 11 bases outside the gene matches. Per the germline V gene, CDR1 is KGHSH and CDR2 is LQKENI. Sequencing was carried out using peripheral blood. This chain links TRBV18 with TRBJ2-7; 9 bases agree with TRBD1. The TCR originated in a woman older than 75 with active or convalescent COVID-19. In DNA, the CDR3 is TGTGCCAGCTCACAGGGAAGGGACAGGGCTATGTACGAGCAGTACTTC. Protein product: CASSQGRDRAMYEQYF.